This passage covers 27 T cell receptor beta chains from one sample sequenced in a study of vaccination effects on CD4 cells after COVID-19. The data were produced by immunoSEQ multiplex PCR, yet TCRdb's version contains in-frame clones alone and is incomplete. The sample lists roughly 70,000 clones; 76% were seen once. Ahead of sequencing, the ViraFEST assay grew antigen-specific CD4+ T cells using viral peptide pools. Isolating CD4+ T cells followed more than 9 days of culture. Participants got two doses of BNT162b2 or mRNA-1273 vaccine. For these receptors, no antigen is known. The source material was CD4+ T cells from PBMCs cultured with HCoV-OC43 spike peptides, sampled after COVID-19 vaccination. Subset noted: HCoV-OC43 spike overlapping peptide pool stimulation. All receptors derive from a human donor who received a COVID-19 vaccine.

The chain recombines TRBV24-1 with TRBJ1-2; D may be TRBD1 (5 bases). There are 16 residues in the CDR3. Deletions cut 4 bases from V and 4 bases from J, with 18 bases between. Germline values: CDR1 KGHDR, CDR2 SFDVKD. CDR3 loop: CATSEGGTGNRYGYTF. DNA of the CDR3: TGTGCCACCAGTGAGGGAGGGACGGGAAACCGCTATGGCTACACCTTC.

The V call is TRBV15, the J call TRBJ1-5, with 7 bases lining up with TRBD1. This CDR3 has 15 amino acids. Losses at the gene ends were 4 bases for V and 3 bases for J; bases not matched to a gene: 6. Germline assignment: CDR1 LNHNV and CDR2 YYDKDF (reference sequence). The chain's CDR3 is CATSNWDSFNQPQHF. CDR3 nucleotide sequence: TGTGCCACCAGCAATTGGGACAGCTTCAATCAGCCCCAGCATTTT. The full variable domain, its missing parts supplied by reference TRBV15 and TRBJ1-5, is DAMVIQNPRYQVTQFGKPVTLSCSQTLNHNVMYWYQQKSSQAPKLLFHYYDKDFNNEADTPDNFQSRRPNTSFCFLDIRSPGLGDTAMYLCATSNWDSFNQPQHFGDGTRLSIL.

This clone showed up just a few times. The chain links TRBV5-6 to TRBJ2-3; D might be TRBD1 or TRBD2, each matching 6 bases. This CDR3 comprises 16 residues. Germline lookup yields CDR1 SGHDT and CDR2 YYEEEE. Deletions cut 0 bases from V and 2 bases from J, with 13 bases between. Here the CDR3 reads CASSLGGAGSTDTQYF. For the CDR3, the DNA is TGTGCCAGCAGCTTGGGGGGGGCAGGATCCACAGATACGCAGTATTTT.

The chain links TRBV11-2 to TRBJ1-2; 9 bases fit TRBD1. Germline CDR1 is SGHAT and CDR2 is FQNNGV. The CDR3 contains 14 residues. The J segment lost 7 bases and the V segment lost 5 bases, leaving 8 bases of the junction unmatched. The CDR3, as DNA: TGTGCCAGCAGCGCGATACAGGGGGCGTCTGGCTACACCTTC. Its translation: CASSAIQGASGYTF.

The chain combines TRBV24-1 with TRBJ1-1, with no clear D. Germline lookup yields CDR1 KGHDR and CDR2 SFDVKD. V was cut by 3 bases and J by 2 bases, with 9 bases left in between. The length of the CDR3 is 14 residues. The CDR3 spells CATSDGQTNTEAFF. CDR3 sequence (DNA): TGTGCCACCAGTGATGGTCAGACCAACACTGAAGCTTTCTTT.

This clone has a single count. This chain joins TRBV9 and TRBJ2-1; D tentatively fits TRBD1 or TRBD2 (6 bases each). The CDR3 has 15 residues. The germline gives CDR1 SGDLS, CDR2 YYNGEE. Deletions cut 5 bases from V and 2 bases from J, with 14 bases between. The CDR3 bases are TGTGCCAGCAGTCAATTCGGGGGCCCCTACAATGAGCAGTTCTTC. This encodes CASSQFGGPYNEQFF.

The CDR3 DNA follows: TGCGCCAGCAGCTTGGCCCCACAGGTTCAAGAGACCCAGTACTTC. It specifies CASSLAPQVQETQYF. The J gene is TRBJ2-5, the V gene TRBV5-1; possibly TRBD1 for D (5 bases). Trimming pared 0 bases from V and 2 bases from J, leaving 11 bases between. The germline V gene encodes CDR1 SGHRS and CDR2 YFSETQ. The CDR3 runs 15 residues.

The chain's CDR3 is CASSLTGQGSTTEAFF. In nucleotides, the CDR3 is TGCGCCAGCAGCTTGACAGGACAGGGGAGTACCACCGAAGCTTTCTTT. The chain has TRBV5-1 and TRBJ1-1; 9 bases align to TRBD1. With V trimmed by 1 base and J by 8 bases, 12 bases remained unmatched. The CDR3 consists of 16 residues. Germline CDR1 is SGHRS and CDR2 is YFSETQ.

This clone appeared a few times. The chain combines TRBV5-1 with TRBJ2-2, with D unresolved. Germline loops: CDR1 SGHRS, CDR2 YFSETQ. The ends were cut back, 1 base at V and 7 bases at J, with 8 bases in the middle. This CDR3 has 13 residues. The chain's CDR3 is CASSLKVGGELFF. The CDR3 nucleotides are TGCGCCAGCAGCTTGAAGGTTGGCGGGGAGCTGTTTTTT. Full variable domain (missing parts from reference TRBV5-1 and TRBJ2-2): KAGVTQTPRYLIKTRGQQVTLSCSPISGHRSVSWYQQTPGQGLQFLFEYFSETQRNKGNFPGRFSGRQFSNSRSEMNVSTLELGDSALYLCASSLKVGGELFFGEGSRLTVL.

The V and J genes are TRBV9 and TRBJ2-3, with D hard to call. Per germline, CDR1 SGDLS and CDR2 YYNGEE. This CDR3 spans 15 amino acids. Trimming shortened V by 3 bases and J by 3 bases, and 14 bases separated the two germline ends. The CDR3 coding sequence is TGTGCCAGCAGCGGGGTCCCGACGCTGACAGATACGCAGTATTTT. Protein sequence: CASSGVPTLTDTQYF.

The genes are TRBV5-5 and TRBJ1-3, with 7 bases identical to TRBD1. V shed 0 bases and J 4 bases; nucleotides not matched to a gene: 4. Germline-derived CDR1 and CDR2 are SGHKS and YYEKEE (reference sequence). The CDR3 is 15 residues long. In nucleotides, the CDR3 is TGTGCCAGCAGCTTGGAGGCAGGGGGGGGAAACACCATATATTTT. It yields the protein CASSLEAGGGNTIYF.

This clone showed up just a few times. V usage is TRBV2 and J usage is TRBJ1-2; D gene unclear. Germline CDR1 reads SNHLY; CDR2 reads FYNNEI. The CDR3 extends over 12 amino acids. V lost 7 bases and J lost 3, with 9 bases in between. The CDR3 sequence: CASTYAYYGYTF. The CDR3, as DNA: TGTGCCAGCACATATGCGTACTATGGCTACACCTTC.

J is TRBJ2-2 and V is TRBV30; unclear D gene. There are 13 residues in the CDR3. Germline V gene data show CDR1 as GTSNPN and CDR2 as SVGIG (reference sequence). V gave up 3 bases and J gave up 8 bases, with 13 bases separating them. CDR3 DNA sequence: TGTGCCTGGAGGCCCCAACAGATAGGGGAGCTGTTTTTT. This gives the protein CAWRPQQIGELFF.

The rearrangement links TRBV27 to TRBJ2-2; no definite D call. CDR3 length equals 16 residues. V gave up 2 bases and J gave up 1 base, with 11 bases separating them. The germline V gene has CDR1 MNHEY and CDR2 SMNVEV (reference sequence). The CDR3, as DNA: TGTGCCAGCAGTTTAAAGATGTACAAGAACACCGGGGAGCTGTTTTTT. It is translated as CASSLKMYKNTGELFF.

The chain is built from TRBV5-1 and TRBJ2-7; 9 positions agree with TRBD1. The J segment lost 3 bases and the V segment lost 2 bases, leaving 3 bases of the junction unmatched. CDR1 and CDR2 from the germline V gene are SGHRS and YFSETQ. The CDR3 contains 14 residues. The CDR3, as DNA: TGCGCCAGCAGCTTACAGGGGGCGGGCTACGAGCAGTACGTC. Residues: CASSLQGAGYEQYV.

The genes are TRBV7-3 and TRBJ2-5; D possibly uses TRBD1 or TRBD2 (6 bases each). Per germline, CDR1 SGHTA and CDR2 FQGTGA. Deletions cut 3 bases from V and 0 bases from J, with 11 bases between. The length of the CDR3 is 15 residues. Here the CDR3 DNA reads TGTGCCAGCAGCTTGGGGGGCATATACCAAGAGACCCAGTACTTC. Its translation: CASSLGGIYQETQYF.

This chain joins TRBV2 and TRBJ2-7, with D possibly matching TRBD2 (5 bases). Between the trimmed V and J ends, which lost 5 bases and 4 bases, there was a span of 9 bases. From germline, CDR1 is SNHLY and CDR2 FYNNEI. The CDR3 totals 12 residues. CDR3 nucleotides: TGTGCCAGCAGTTATCGGGATTACGAGCAGTACGTC. It translates to CASSYRDYEQYV.

V is TRBV5-1 and J is TRBJ1-1; tentative D call: TRBD1 (6 bases). This CDR3 is 13 amino acids long. V was clipped by 0 bases and J by 12 bases, with 15 bases between them. Germline CDR1 SGHRS, CDR2 YFSETQ. The CDR3: CASSLVGGDVSFF. In DNA, the CDR3 is TGCGCCAGCAGCTTGGTCGGGGGCGACGTTTCTTTCTTT.

The chain joins TRBV6-5 to TRBJ2-7, with 9 positions matching TRBD1. In germline, CDR1 is MNHEY, CDR2 SVGAGI. This CDR3 has 14 residues. Trimming cost V 6 bases and J 6 bases; bases outside gene matches: 9. This CDR3 is CASSPDRGFGEQYV. The CDR3 bases are TGTGCCAGCAGCCCGGACAGGGGATTCGGCGAGCAGTACGTC.

This clone has only a few counts. V and J are TRBV7-3 and TRBJ2-1; D is unresolved. Germline loops: CDR1 SGHTA, CDR2 FQGTGA. The CDR3 contains 12 residues. V was clipped by 1 base and J by 8 bases, with 6 bases between them. CDR3 DNA: TGTGCCAGCAGCTTAAGACCAGATGAGCAGTTCTTC. This codes for CASSLRPDEQFF.

The V gene is TRBV2, the J gene TRBJ2-6, with TRBD1 identical over 7 bases. The V gene end was trimmed by 6 bases and the J gene end by 2 bases; junction bases not matched to a gene: 7. The CDR3 runs 16 residues. Germline V gene lookup returns CDR1 SNHLY and CDR2 FYNNEI. For the CDR3, the DNA is TGTGCCAGCAGAGCCAACAGGGGAACTGGGGCCAACGTCCTGACTTTC. Translation gives CASRANRGTGANVLTF.

The J gene is TRBJ2-5, the V gene TRBV5-1; 8 bases match TRBD1. This CDR3 comprises 14 residues. Trimming took 4 bases from V and 1 from J; bases not matched to a gene: 3. CDR1 is SGHRS, CDR2 YFSETQ, per germline. CDR3 nucleotide sequence: TGCGCCAGCAGCCCCGGACAGGGCCAAGAGACCCAGTACTTC. Translated: CASSPGQGQETQYF.

This chain links TRBV28 with TRBJ2-2, with a possible D match to TRBD2 (6 bases). The CDR3 covers 14 residues. The V end was cut by 2 bases, the J end by 6 bases, with 10 bases between. Per the germline V gene, CDR1 is MDHEN and CDR2 is SYDVKM. CDR3 region: CASSLPGEAGELFF. The CDR3 coding sequence is TGTGCCAGCAGTTTACCCGGGGAGGCCGGGGAGCTGTTTTTT.

This clone has a handful of counts. The rearrangement uses TRBV18 and TRBJ2-1; 9 bases line up with TRBD1. The length of the CDR3 is 16 residues. V shed 3 bases and J 4 bases; nucleotides not matched to a gene: 7. CDR1 and CDR2 (germline): KGHSH, LQKENI. CDR3 protein: CASSPIPGQGYNEQFF. The CDR3 bases are TGTGCCAGCTCACCGATTCCGGGACAGGGATACAATGAGCAGTTCTTC. The full variable domain, its missing parts supplied by reference TRBV18 and TRBJ2-1, is NAGVMQNPRHLVRRRGQEARLRCSPMKGHSHVYWYRQLPEEGLKFMVYLQKENIIDESGMPKERFSAEFPKEGPSILRIQQVVRGDSAAYFCASSPIPGQGYNEQFFGPGTRLTVL.

The table lists this clone with a count of one. V usage is TRBV12-3 or TRBV12-4 and J usage is TRBJ2-3, with D maybe TRBD2 (5 bases). This CDR3 is built from 12 residues. V dropped 6 bases and J dropped 6 bases, with 10 bases sitting between them. CDR3 loop: CASRRTWDTQYF. Here the CDR3 DNA reads TGTGCCAGCAGGAGGACTTGGGATACGCAGTATTTT.

The genes are TRBV7-9 and TRBJ2-7, with D possibly called TRBD1 or TRBD2 (5 bases each). The CDR3 length is 15 residues. Germline V CDR1 and CDR2: SEHNR, FQNEAQ (reference sequence). V lost 5 bases and J lost 3, with 17 bases in between. In DNA form, the CDR3 reads TGTGCCAGCAGCGACTCCGGGACGGCTGGCTACGAGCAGTACGTC. Encoded protein: CASSDSGTAGYEQYV.

This clone has a handful of counts. As DNA, the CDR3 is TGTGCCAGCAGCGGGACCACAGGGGACACCGGGGAGCTGTTTTTT. Protein product: CASSGTTGDTGELFF. This rearrangement joins TRBV11-2 to TRBJ2-2, with 7 bases lining up with TRBD1. The V segment lost 5 bases and the J segment 3 bases; nucleotides outside the gene matches: 6. Germline V gene lookup returns CDR1 SGHAT and CDR2 FQNNGV. The CDR3 loop spans 15 amino acids.